Reported below is one T cell receptor (beta chain). Its antigen is unidentified. The record originates from a study of blood T cells in healthy people across ages. Regarding the study as a whole: Older individuals had lower TCR beta diversity per million T cells (the decline was roughly linear). Naive T cell percentage by flow cytometry tracked strongly with beta diversity.

Alongside a J-beta primer mix, a sample-barcoded 5' primer served in a second PCR lasting about 7 to 11 cycles. Through a template-switch adaptor with 12 random nucleotides, each cDNA molecule received a tag. TCRdb reprocessed the 5' RACE reads with MiXCR, giving one entry per CDR3 protein. Found here are 1,500,000 or so distinct CDR3 sequences, approximately 59% of them singletons; the top ten hold roughly 6.3%. Per sample, at least 5 micrograms of total RNA were extracted. The CDR3 has 13 residues. V lost 5 bases to trimming and J lost 5 bases, with 12 bases between them. The germline V gene encodes CDR1 SGHVS and CDR2 FNYEAQ.

The rearrangement joins TRBV7-6 to TRBJ2-5; D not certain. The clonotype originates from a man between 18 and 35 years old in good health. The sequenced material came from blood. CDR3 sequence: CASSDNPGETQYF. The CDR3 nucleotides are TGTGCCAGCAGCGACAACCCCGGGGAGACCCAGTACTTC.